These 25 T cell receptor delta chains were sequenced from one sample in a study of Vδ1+ human thymocytes. Study conclusions and caveats: Highly polyclonal TRG and TRD repertoires with Gaussian CDR3 length distributions appeared in thymus.

No antigens are known for them. Sequences come from RNA converted to cDNA by reverse transcription. The CDR3 regions were amplified by multiplex PCR from V-gene primers to a constant-region primer. TCRdb re-called the multiplex PCR reads through CATT. The profile shows about 55,000 delta-chain clones, more than 15% of them singletons. Sample: Vdelta1+ gamma-delta thymocytes from the thymus. This sample's subset: FACS-sorted CD3+ TCRalphabeta- TCRVdelta1+ TCRVdelta2- thymocytes. These receptors originate from a boy under three years old who had congenital heart surgery.

V gene TRDV1 combines with J gene TRDJ1; D perhaps matches TRDD3 (5 bases). The germline V gene has CDR1 TSWWSYY and CDR2 QGS. V was pared by 3 bases and J by 0 bases, with 14 bases between. The CDR3 spans 16 residues. The CDR3 here is CALGDPYGLYTDKLIF. CDR3 coding DNA: TGTGCTCTTGGGGACCCATACGGGCTGTACACCGATAAACTCATCTTT.

This clone was seen a few times. The chain recombines TRDV1 with TRDJ1, with 10 bases identical to TRDD3. Germline assignment: CDR1 TSWWSYY and CDR2 QGS. The V and J ends lost 4 bases and 0 bases, in that order; junction bases with no gene match: 26. The CDR3 extends over 23 amino acids. DNA for the CDR3: TGTGCTCTTGGGGCCCCCTCCGCGGCGTGGGGGATACTTTCGGACAAGTACACCGATAAACTCATCTTT. The encoded protein is CALGAPSAAWGILSDKYTDKLIF.

J is TRDJ1 and V is TRDV1; 11 bases are a match to TRDD3. Germline V lookup: CDR1 TSWWSYY, CDR2 QGS. The V and J ends lost 0 bases and 4 bases, in that order; junction bases with no gene match: 19. This CDR3 contains 21 residues. For the CDR3, the DNA is TGTGCTCTTGGGGAACTCAGCCGGAGTGGGGGATACGGAGCCCCATGCGATAAACTCATCTTT. Its protein is CALGELSRSGGYGAPCDKLIF.

The chain carries TRDV1 and TRDJ1; 8 nucleotides line up with TRDD3. The germline V gene has CDR1 TSWWSYY and CDR2 QGS. J lost 0 bases, V lost 5 bases, and 20 bases had no gene match. The CDR3 has 20 amino acids. The DNA of the CDR3 is TGTGCTCTTGGGATCCCCTCCTACTGGGGGTTCTCCACTTACACCGATAAACTCATCTTT. Protein sequence: CALGIPSYWGFSTYTDKLIF.

The V call is TRDV1, the J call TRDJ1; 13 positions match TRDD3. V lost 1 base to trimming and J lost 0 bases; unmatched junction nucleotides: 23. The CDR3 is made up of 24 amino acids. Germline V CDR1 and CDR2: TSWWSYY, QGS. The CDR3 DNA follows: TGTGCTCTTGGGGAACGGGAGCTTCCTACGGAGATACTGGGGGATACGCCGTACACCGATAAACTCATCTTT. Residues: CALGERELPTEILGDTPYTDKLIF.

Remarks on this clone: Compared with germline, one end of the junction differs, possibly owing to a read error. Additional DNA sequences in this sample encode the identical CDR3. The V and J genes are TRDV1 and TRDJ1, with TRDD3 identical over 9 bases. The CDR3 extends over 18 amino acids. The germline V gene has CDR1 TSWWSYY and CDR2 QGS. The CDR3 DNA is TGTGCTCTTGGGCCCATCTGGGGGATCCCTATCTACACCGACAAACTCATCTTT. Its protein product is CALGPIWGIPIYTDKLIF.

This clone appeared a few times. The chain couples TRDV1 to TRDJ1, with 8 bases identical to TRDD3. Per the germline V gene, CDR1 is TSWWSYY and CDR2 is QGS. The CDR3 runs 20 residues. The V and J ends lost 0 bases and 0 bases, in that order; junction bases with no gene match: 15. The CDR3 nucleotides read TGTGCTCTTGGGGAACTGTTCCACCCTCCCGCTGGGGGAAACACCGATAAACTCATCTTT. Its protein is CALGELFHPPAGGNTDKLIF.

This clone was found a few times. Relative to the germline gene, one junction end is altered; a read error may explain this. V and J are TRDV1 and TRDJ1; a weak D match, TRDD3 (6 bases). Per the germline V gene, CDR1 is TSWWSYY and CDR2 is QGS. The CDR3 spans 16 residues. CDR3 region: CALGESKRWGDQKLIF. Written as DNA, the CDR3 is TGTGCTCTTGGGGAATCGAAACGGTGGGGGGACCAAAAACTTATCTTT.

The rearrangement links TRDV1 to TRDJ1; 9 bases are a match to TRDD2. J was trimmed by 7 bases and V by 4 bases; bases with no gene match: 22. CDR3 length: 19 amino acids. Germline CDR1 TSWWSYY, CDR2 QGS. In nucleotides, the CDR3 is TGTGCTCTTGGGGGCCCGCCGGCCTTCCTACTACTGCTGGGTGGTAAACTCATCTTT. Translating gives CALGGPPAFLLLLGGKLIF.

This clone has more than one count but fewer than ten. The chain links TRDV1 to TRDJ1; TRDD3 aligns across 9 bases. CDR1 is TSWWSYY, CDR2 QGS, per germline. The J segment lost 2 bases and the V segment lost 8 bases, leaving 21 bases of the junction unmatched. This CDR3 has 19 amino acids. CDR3 residues: CALRRFYRGAWGMTDKLIF. CDR3 sequence (DNA): TGTGCTCTTAGGCGGTTCTATCGGGGCGCCTGGGGGATGACCGATAAACTCATCTTT.

This clone was counted a few times. This rearrangement joins TRDV1 to TRDJ1; 12 nucleotides line up with TRDD3. The CDR3 is 20 amino acids. Germline V gives CDR1 TSWWSYY, CDR2 QGS. J gave up 4 bases and V 2 bases, and 17 bases lay outside the gene matches. The CDR3 reads CALGEIGVRSGGYADDKLIF. CDR3 bases: TGTGCTCTTGGGGAAATCGGGGTGAGGTCTGGGGGATACGCCGACGATAAACTCATCTTT.

This clone was counted between two and nine times. V gene TRDV1 combines with J gene TRDJ1, with 12 bases aligning to TRDD3. Germline V gene lookup returns CDR1 TSWWSYY and CDR2 QGS. The trim removed 4 bases at V and 0 bases at J, leaving 33 bases unmatched. This CDR3 comprises 26 residues. The CDR3 coding sequence is TGTGCTCTTGGGGCACGTTATCAGGGGCCCTGGGGGATACGATTTGGACCCCCCATGTACACCGATAAACTCATCTTT. It translates to CALGARYQGPWGIRFGPPMYTDKLIF.

This clone was observed a few times. The chain has TRDV1 and TRDJ1; tentatively, D is TRDD3 (6 bases). The CDR3 has 16 residues. Trimming cost V 1 base and J 5 bases, with 17 bases left between them. The germline V gene has CDR1 TSWWSYY and CDR2 QGS. DNA of the CDR3: TGTGCTCTTGGGGAACCGGGCCTGACCGGGATAGATAAACTCATCTTT. This sequence encodes CALGEPGLTGIDKLIF.

This chain uses TRDV1 with TRDJ1; D is ambiguous. This CDR3 has 15 residues. CDR1 and CDR2 from the germline V gene are TSWWSYY and QGS. V lost 4 bases to trimming and J lost 0 bases, with 12 bases between them. CDR3 in amino acids: CALGGITTYTDKLIF. CDR3 in DNA: TGTGCTCTTGGGGGAATCACGACGTACACCGATAAACTCATCTTT.

This clone was detected only a few times. The chain recombines TRDV1 with TRDJ1; D might be TRDD2 or TRDD3, each matching 9 bases. The CDR3 spans 21 residues. The germline V and J ends were trimmed by 3 bases and 0 bases, with 29 bases remaining between them. Germline CDR1 and CDR2: TSWWSYY and QGS. For the CDR3, the DNA is TGTGCTCTTGGGGACCTTCCTACATCGACTGGGGGACTAGGCTACACCGATAAACTCATCTTT. Translating gives CALGDLPTSTGGLGYTDKLIF.

This clone was counted a few times. The chain recombines TRDV1 with TRDJ1; 8 bases are shared with TRDD3. Losses at the gene ends were 8 bases for V and 0 bases for J; bases not matched to a gene: 14. Germline V lookup: CDR1 TSWWSYY, CDR2 QGS. The CDR3 is made up of 17 amino acids. For the CDR3, the DNA is TGTGCTCTTTACTGGGGGTCCCGGTACCGATACACCGATAAACTCATCTTT. Translation: CALYWGSRYRYTDKLIF.

The chain links TRDV1 to TRDJ1, with 9 bases fitting TRDD3. Germline CDR1 is TSWWSYY and CDR2 is QGS. V lost 2 bases and J lost 0; bases outside the gene matches: 16. The CDR3 contains 20 residues. Written as DNA, the CDR3 is TGTGCTCTTGGGGAATTTCCTAGGTTGGGGGATAAGGTGTACACCGATAAACTCATCTTT. It encodes CALGEFPRLGDKVYTDKLIF.

This clone was seen a handful of times. The chain is built from TRDV1 and TRDJ1, with TRDD3 matching 8 bases. The germline gives CDR1 TSWWSYY, CDR2 QGS. This CDR3 spans 22 amino acids. The trim removed 0 bases at V and 2 bases at J, leaving 23 bases unmatched. The CDR3 nucleotides are TGTGCTCTTGGGGAACTAAACCTCCTACCTGGGGGACAACAACTATTTACCGATAAACTCATCTTT. Its protein is CALGELNLLPGGQQLFTDKLIF.

This clone was seen a handful of times. The V call is TRDV1, the J call TRDJ1, with D perhaps TRDD2 (9 bases). Germline-derived CDR1 and CDR2 are TSWWSYY and QGS. V was clipped by 5 bases and J by 10 bases, with 20 bases between them. This CDR3 contains 14 residues. The CDR3 DNA is TGTGCTCTTGGGCCCTTCCTACGGGGATACAGACTCATCTTT. It codes for CALGPFLRGYRLIF.

The sample holds a few counts of this clone. The chain uses TRDV1 and TRDJ2, with 12 bases identical to TRDD3. Losses at the gene ends were 2 bases for V and 0 bases for J; bases not matched to a gene: 16. The CDR3 is 22 residues long. Germline V gives CDR1 TSWWSYY, CDR2 QGS. CDR3 sequence: CALGEILPGRWGIRPLTAQLFF. In DNA form, the CDR3 reads TGTGCTCTTGGGGAAATTCTACCCGGGCGCTGGGGGATACGCCCTTTGACAGCACAACTCTTCTTT.

This clone was counted a few times. One end of the junction does not line up with germline, which may come from a read error. The chain joins TRDV1 to TRDJ2, with TRDD3 identical over 9 bases. CDR3 length: 25 residues. The germline gives CDR1 TSWWSYY, CDR2 QGS. The CDR3 DNA reads as TGTGCTCTTGGGGAAAATTGCGAGAGGGATTGGCCTCCTACTGGGGATACGTGGACCTCAGCACAACCCTTCTTT. This codes for CALGENCERDWPPTGDTWTSAQPFF.

The V call is TRDV1, the J call TRDJ1, with D unresolved. The V gene lost 0 bases and the J gene lost 6 bases, with 8 bases spanning the gap. Germline CDR1 reads TSWWSYY; CDR2 reads QGS. There are 13 residues in the CDR3. CDR3 region: CALGELRPNKLIF. DNA of the CDR3: TGTGCTCTTGGGGAACTACGCCCGAATAAACTCATCTTT.

A few counts support this clone. The chain links TRDV2 to TRDJ1, with 10 bases that match TRDD3. The CDR3 extends over 19 amino acids. In germline, CDR1 is GEAIGNYY, CDR2 EKD. V was pared by 0 bases and J by 0 bases, with 12 bases of the junction left unmatched. CDR3 region: CACDTGYCTGGSDTDKLIF. The DNA of the CDR3 is TGTGCCTGTGACACCGGATACTGTACTGGGGGATCCGACACCGATAAACTCATCTTT.

The chain is built from TRDV1 and TRDJ1; D possibly corresponds to TRDD3 (6 bases). CDR3 size: 14 residues. Trimming removed 6 bases from V and 0 bases from J, with 11 bases in between. Germline values: CDR1 TSWWSYY, CDR2 QGS. The CDR3 protein is CALGRGTYTDKLIF. DNA of the CDR3: TGTGCTCTTGGAAGGGGGACGTACACCGATAAACTCATCTTT.

This clone was picked up a small number of times. The chain combines TRDV1 with TRDJ1, with D possibly being TRDD2 (5 bases). There are 17 residues in the CDR3. Germline assignment: CDR1 TSWWSYY and CDR2 QGS. V gave up 2 bases and J gave up 0 bases, with 16 bases separating them. The CDR3 nucleotides are TGTGCTCTTGGGGAAGTAGCTACCTACTTCTACACCGATAAACTCATCTTT. Its protein is CALGEVATYFYTDKLIF.